The TCR beta chain under discussion was sequenced for a study of T cell responses to AZD1222 COVID-19 vaccine. Notes on the study in general: The donors showed a predominance of white British ancestry and of females, with possible underestimation of clonal diversity. Researchers report vaccine-associated CD4 TCRs spanning spike, with dominance at 160-218 and 743-854. Spike-specific TCR repertoires showed rising breadth and depth after two AZD1222 doses.

CDR1 and CDR2 from the germline V gene are SGHAT and FQNNGV. The CDR3 has 14 amino acids. The trim removed 6 bases at V and 3 bases at J, leaving 5 bases unmatched. TCRdb keeps only in-frame clones here, not all; method: immunoSEQ multiplex PCR. The sample lists tens of thousands of clones, 70% to 90% occurring once. About this clone: Antigen: not known.

This specimen consisted of peripheral blood, obtained 28 days after the second AZD1222 dose. The TCR originated in an adult who received the AZD1222 COVID-19 vaccine. J is TRBJ2-7 and V is TRBV11-2; 10 bases are a match to TRBD1. In DNA, the CDR3 is TGTGCCAGCAGTTCCGACAGGGGGCTCTACGAGCAGTACTTC. Its protein product is CASSSDRGLYEQYF.